The text below deals with one T cell receptor beta chain. The data are from a study of immune evolution from preneoplasia to lung adenocarcinoma. Germline CDR1 is SGHNT and CDR2 is YYREEE (reference sequence). The CDR3 spans 16 residues. V was clipped by 6 bases and J by 4 bases; unmatched bases: 6. Generated by immunoSEQ multiplex PCR, the TCRdb table keeps only in-frame clones and is missing some. The table records some 5,100 clones, around 69% of them present only once. This TCR was sampled from a person of 80 years or more with lung adenocarcinoma. Sequencing was carried out using FFPE adjacent normal lung tissue. The chain uses TRBV5-4 and TRBJ2-2; 13 bases match TRBD2. This CDR3 is CASTSLAGGPTGELFF. Written as DNA, the CDR3 is TGTGCCAGCACCTCACTAGCGGGGGGGCCCACCGGGGAGCTGTTTTTT.